This TCR beta chain was sequenced in a study of T cells in Graves' hyperthyroidism and ophthalmopathy. Overall study findings and caveats: For ophthalmopathy, model prediction preceded onset by a median 6.5 months.

RNA transcripts yielded amplified TCR beta CDR3 regions. Using the HTBI primer set, a first-round RT-PCR was run on the TCR CDR3. Each CDR3 protein gets one entry after TCRdb re-called the multiplex PCR reads with MiXCR. The repertoire has about 640,000 distinct CDR3 sequences, more than 20% of them found once; the top ten carry 30% to 40%. Comment on this clonotype: What it recognizes is unknown.

Roughly 9.1 ml of fresh peripheral blood supplied the PBMCs. The sequencing sample was made of blood. This clonotype was obtained from a man aged 30 to 45 with Graves' ophthalmopathy.

CDR3 nucleotide sequence: TGCAGCGTTGATCGGGGGCAGTACTTC. Its protein is CSVDRGQYF. The rearrangement uses TRBV29-1 and TRBJ2-7; TRBD2 is a possible D gene (5 bases). The V end was cut by 3 bases, the J end by 9 bases, with 6 bases between. In germline, CDR1 is SQVTM, CDR2 ANQGSEA. The CDR3 is 9 residues long.